The present T cell receptor beta chain was sequenced within a study of T cell responses to AZD1222 COVID-19 vaccine. This clone was recorded once. The table came from immunoSEQ multiplex PCR; TCRdb's copy has only in-frame clones and leaves some out. The data hold 130,000 to 150,000 clones, with roughly 90% observed a single time. With 5 bases clipped from V and 5 bases from J, the junction kept 6 bases outside the gene matches. Germline-derived CDR1 and CDR2 are SGHAT and FQNNGV. The CDR3 sequence is 13 residues long. The material sequenced was peripheral blood, taken on day 0 of AZD1222 vaccination. V is TRBV11-2 and J is TRBJ2-7; 7 bases are a match to TRBD1. This clonotype was obtained from an adult in good health. In DNA form, the CDR3 reads TGTGCCAGCAGCCCGACAGGGTTCAACGAGCAGTACTTC. As protein: CASSPTGFNEQYF.